This TCR beta chain was documented in a study of blood T cell repertoires in COVID-19. Clones were read by immunoSEQ multiplex PCR, and TCRdb kept only the in-frame ones, dropping some. The top ten hold approximately 0.92% of the sample, which has 430,000 or so clones, roughly 90% seen once. Trimming cost V 5 bases and J 7 bases; bases outside gene matches: 19. This CDR3 has 17 residues. Germline loops: CDR1 LNHDA, CDR2 SQIVND (reference sequence). Sequencing used peripheral blood. This clonotype was sampled from a man aged 18 to 29 with COVID-19, enrolled during active disease. The rearrangement uses TRBV19 and TRBJ2-7; 8 bases line up with TRBD2. CDR3 in DNA: TGTGCCAGTAGTGCCTCTATAACTAGCGGACTCTTACGGGAGCAGTACTTC. This encodes CASSASITSGLLREQYF.